A single sample gave rise to the 6 T cell receptor delta chains below, sequenced in a study of γδ T cells in repeated Plasmodium falciparum infection. Gammadelta T cells were flow-sorted from PBMC into Vgamma9/Vdelta2+ and Vdelta2-negative populations for bulk analysis. TCRdb re-called the multiplex PCR reads via CATT. Of over 90,000 delta-chain clones in the sample, 0.98% were seen once. The specimen sequenced was gamma-delta T cells from blood. The receptor source for this set is a pool of human donors (malaria-infected and uninfected, not separated).

About this clone: The protein held in TCRdb is that of a much larger clone and does not match this DNA's translation at residue 16, likely because of a read error; the protein shown is translated from the DNA. The V gene is TRDV2, but the J gene lacks a call; TRDD3 reflects the table's D call only, with no check against the DNA. CDR3 size: 18 residues. CDR1 is GEAIGNYY and CDR2 is EKD in the germline V gene. The CDR3 is CACDTVGLRDRNFDKFIF. In DNA, the CDR3 is TGTGCCTGTGACACCGTCGGACTGCGGGACCGTAATTTCGATAAATTCATCTTT.

To note about this clone: A far larger clone is just one base off, so this is likely a read error. In the same sample, other DNA sequences code for this CDR3. The V gene call is TRDV2, and the J gene call is absent; the table calls TRDD3, which could not be checked here. This CDR3 is 15 amino acids long. From germline, CDR1 is GEAIGNYY and CDR2 EKD. CDR3 amino acids: CACDGMGDKGVKLIF. The DNA for the CDR3 is TGTGCCTGTGACGGAATGGGGGATAAGGGAGTGAAGCTCATCTTT.

On this clone: TCRdb has a much larger clone's protein, which differs at residue 13 from the translation of this DNA, likely because of a read error; what is shown is the protein translated from the DNA. TRDV2 is the V gene, and the J gene was not called. CDR3 size: 15 residues. The germline CDR1 and CDR2 sequences are GEAIGNYY and EKD. The CDR3 region has the DNA TGTGCCTGTGACAAATTGGCCAGTTACACCGATAAACCCATCTTT. Encoded protein: CACDKLASYTDKPIF.

This clone was detected only a few times. This likely reflects a read error, since a far larger clone is one base away. Other DNA sequences in the sample encode the same CDR3. This chain uses TRDV2 with TRDJ1; TRDD2 is a possible D gene (6 bases). CDR3 length: 19 amino acids. Trimming stripped 3 bases from V and 0 bases from J, with 25 bases between. Germline CDR1 is GEAIGNYY and CDR2 is EKD. The CDR3 DNA is TGTGCCTGTGACCCGCGCTTCCTGCACGGGGTTCCGTACACCGATAAACTCATCTTT. Residues: CACDPRFLHGVPYTDKLIF.

About this clone: A read error is the likely source, as a far larger clone sits one nucleotide away. In the same sample, other DNA sequences code for this CDR3. This chain joins TRDV1 and TRDJ1, with 8 bases lining up with TRDD3. The J gene, missing from TCRdb, was assigned here through DNA to germline matching. Germline values: CDR1 TSWWSYY, CDR2 QGS. The CDR3 sequence is 19 residues long. CDR3 sequence reads: CALGELVAPRGIGTDKLIF. In DNA form, the CDR3 reads TGTGCTCTTGGAGAACTAGTCGCCCCTCGGGGGATAGGGACCGATAAACTCATCTTT.

This clone was counted many times. The V and J genes are TRDV2 and TRDJ1, with TRDD3 identical over 9 bases. CDR3 length: 19 amino acids. The V and J ends lost 1 base and 0 bases, in that order; junction bases with no gene match: 14. The germline V gene has CDR1 GEAIGNYY and CDR2 EKD. DNA of the CDR3: TGTGCCTGTGACACTTTAGTACTGGGGGACCCCAAGTACACCGATAAACTCATCTTT. Its protein is CACDTLVLGDPKYTDKLIF.